The 7 T cell receptor beta chains reported below all come from one sample, sequenced in a study of beta chain features in type 1 diabetes (dated by TCRdb to between 2017 and 2018). The library was built by means of the immunoSEQ multiplex PCR assay. The entire isolated RNA was reverse transcribed using the High Capacity cDNA Reverse Transcription Kit, and thus expressed TCRB transcripts were sequenced. TCRdb provides this immuneACCESS table in a form limited to in-frame rearrangements. Some clones are lacking; in checked studies, under half of them reflect an unresolved V gene, and why the rest are absent is not known. The sample yields about 330,000 clones; about 11% were counted once. Approximately 0.016% of the sample is in the top ten clones. The material sequenced was naive CD4+ T cells from blood. The sample's cell subset or site label, in plain terms: true naive CD4+ T cells. The receptors were sampled from a woman aged 25-40 years in good health.

This clone has just a few counts. The chain combines TRBV7-9 with TRBJ2-1; D gene uncertain. Germline lookup yields CDR1 SEHNR and CDR2 FQNEAQ (reference sequence). Trimming removed 5 bases from V and 12 bases from J, with 14 bases in between. This CDR3 region has 12 residues. The CDR3 coding sequence is TGTGCCAGCAGCCTTAGTCGGAGTGGGCAGTTCTTC. This gives the protein CASSLSRSGQFF.

A few counts support this clone. This sequence joins TRBV9 and TRBJ1-1; 7 nucleotides agree with TRBD1. The CDR3 totals 16 residues. Germline V gene lookup returns CDR1 SGDLS and CDR2 YYNGEE. J lost 0 bases, V lost 3 bases, and 8 bases had no gene match. CDR3 bases: TGTGCCAGCAGCGCGGGACAGCTTAATCTGAACACTGAAGCTTTCTTT. The encoded protein is CASSAGQLNLNTEAFF.

This clone was counted between two and nine times. The chain recombines TRBV28 with TRBJ1-1; no clear D. V lost 6 bases and J lost 5, with 16 bases in between. This CDR3 contains 14 residues. Germline CDR1 is MDHEN and CDR2 is SYDVKM. The CDR3 sequence is CASSPTRARTEAFF. The CDR3 DNA reads as TGTGCCAGCAGCCCGACGAGGGCAAGGACTGAAGCTTTCTTT.

This chain connects TRBV30 to TRBJ1-5; no clear D gene. V was shortened by 0 bases and J by 3 bases, with 6 bases between the two germline ends. This CDR3 region has 13 residues. Germline CDR1 GTSNPN, CDR2 SVGIG (reference sequence). CDR3 nucleotide sequence: TGTGCCTGGAGTGTAGCCACCAATCAGCCCCAGCATTTT. Encoded protein: CAWSVATNQPQHF.

This clone was counted only a few times. The chain joins TRBV7-9 to TRBJ2-2; D gene ambiguous. From germline, CDR1 is SEHNR and CDR2 FQNEAQ (reference sequence). V lost 0 bases to trimming and J lost 7 bases, with 12 bases between them. The CDR3 loop spans 15 amino acids. This CDR3 is CASSLADLTLGELFF. Here the CDR3 DNA reads TGTGCCAGCAGCTTAGCTGATTTGACTCTCGGGGAGCTGTTTTTT. The variable domain in full, completed from reference TRBV7-9 and TRBJ2-2, reads DTGVSQNPRHKITKRGQNVTFRCDPISEHNRLYWYRQTLGQGPEFLTYFQNEAQLEKSRLLSDRFSAERPKGSFSTLEIQRTEQGDSAMYLCASSLADLTLGELFFGEGSRLTVL.

This chain joins TRBV18 and TRBJ2-4; 13 nucleotides agree with TRBD2. The V and J ends lost 2 bases and 16 bases, in that order; junction bases with no gene match: 14. Germline CDR1 is KGHSH and CDR2 is LQKENI. This CDR3 comprises 16 residues. The CDR3 coding sequence is TGTGCCAGCTCACCAGGAGTTGGACTAGCGGGAGCCGGAGGATACTTC. Amino acid sequence: CASSPGVGLAGAGGYF.

The chain uses TRBV11-2 and TRBJ2-3; no reliable D call. The V gene lost 8 bases and the J gene lost 3 bases, with 12 bases spanning the gap. CDR3 size: 13 residues. The germline V gene has CDR1 SGHAT and CDR2 FQNNGV. CDR3 in DNA: TGTGCCAGCCACTCTTTAACGACAGATACGCAGTATTTT. Its protein product is CASHSLTTDTQYF.